This T cell receptor beta chain stems from a study of human thymus T cells. Study-wide findings and caveats: Across thymic and blood repertoires, the usage of V and J genes appeared to be biased. Related research described strongly overlapping thymic repertoires in unrelated people.

The V gene's germline CDR1 is LGHNA and CDR2 YSLEER. The CDR3 length is 22 residues. Trimming at V came to 0 bases and at J to 1 base, leaving 23 bases not matched to a gene. Corrective cardiac surgery supplied the resected thymus tissue. Having surgery to correct congenital heart defects, healthy Finnish infants acted as the donors. On this clone: Its target is not known.

The method was immunoSEQ multiplex PCR; TCRdb's version includes in-frame clones alone and lacks a portion of them. The sample has 70,000 to 75,000 clones, 95% seen once. Sequences were obtained from thymus tissue. This sequence originates from a girl under three years old with a congenital heart defect but otherwise immunologically healthy. The chain has TRBV4-3 and TRBJ1-1; 7 positions match TRBD1. The CDR3 region has the DNA TGCGCCAGCAGCCAAGATTGTAGGAGGGGGCGCGGGGTGTCAACACCGAACACTGAAGCTTTCTTT. Its protein is CASSQDCRRGRGVSTPNTEAFF.